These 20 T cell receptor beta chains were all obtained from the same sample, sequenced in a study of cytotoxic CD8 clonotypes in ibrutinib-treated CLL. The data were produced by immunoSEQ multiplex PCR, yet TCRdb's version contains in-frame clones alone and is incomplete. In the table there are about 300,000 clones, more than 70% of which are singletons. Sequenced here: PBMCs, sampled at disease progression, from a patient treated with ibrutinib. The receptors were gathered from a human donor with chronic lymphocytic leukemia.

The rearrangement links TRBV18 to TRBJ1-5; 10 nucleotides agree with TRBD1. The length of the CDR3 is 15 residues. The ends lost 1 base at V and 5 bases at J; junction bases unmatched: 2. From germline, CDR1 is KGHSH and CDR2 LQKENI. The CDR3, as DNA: TGTGCCAGCTCACCACTTGGGACAGGGGATCAGCCCCAGCATTTT. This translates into CASSPLGTGDQPQHF.

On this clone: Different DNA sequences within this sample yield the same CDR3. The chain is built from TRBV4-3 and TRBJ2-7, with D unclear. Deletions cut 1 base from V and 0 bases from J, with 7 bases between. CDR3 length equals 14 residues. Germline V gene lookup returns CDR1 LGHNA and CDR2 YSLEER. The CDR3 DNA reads TGCGCCAGCAGCCAAGGGACCGTCTCCTACGAGCAGTACTTC. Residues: CASSQGTVSYEQYF.

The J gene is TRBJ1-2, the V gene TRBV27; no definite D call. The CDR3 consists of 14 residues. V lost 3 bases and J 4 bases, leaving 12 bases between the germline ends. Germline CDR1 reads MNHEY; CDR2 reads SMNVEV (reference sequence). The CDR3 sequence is CASSFRSLGYGYTF. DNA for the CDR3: TGTGCCAGCAGTTTCAGGTCCTTAGGCTATGGCTACACCTTC.

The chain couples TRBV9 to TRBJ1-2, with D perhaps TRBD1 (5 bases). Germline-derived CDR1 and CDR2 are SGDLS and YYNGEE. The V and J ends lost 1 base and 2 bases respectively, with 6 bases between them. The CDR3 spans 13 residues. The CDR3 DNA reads TGTGCCAGCAGCGTAAGGGGAAACTATGGCTACACCTTC. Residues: CASSVRGNYGYTF.

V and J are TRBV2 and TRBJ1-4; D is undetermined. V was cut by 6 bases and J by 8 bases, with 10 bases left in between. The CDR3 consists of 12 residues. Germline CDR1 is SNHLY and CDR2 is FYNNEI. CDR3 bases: TGTGCCAGCAGCGAGGTGGGGGAAAAACTGTTTTTT. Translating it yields CASSEVGEKLFF.

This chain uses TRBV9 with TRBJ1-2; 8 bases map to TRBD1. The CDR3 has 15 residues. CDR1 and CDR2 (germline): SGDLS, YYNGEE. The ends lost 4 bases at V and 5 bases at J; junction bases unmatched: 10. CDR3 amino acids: CASSQGQGKGYGYTF. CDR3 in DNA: TGTGCCAGCAGCCAAGGACAGGGAAAAGGGTATGGCTACACCTTC.

The CDR3 loop is CASSIGTSGRASSYNEQFF. CDR3 nucleotides: TGTGCCAGTAGTATAGGGACTAGCGGGAGGGCGAGCTCCTACAATGAGCAGTTCTTC. The chain uses TRBV19 and TRBJ2-1; TRBD2 aligns across 15 bases. CDR3 length: 19 amino acids. Germline V lookup: CDR1 LNHDA, CDR2 SQIVND (reference sequence). Trimming cost V 1 base and J 0 bases; bases outside gene matches: 4.

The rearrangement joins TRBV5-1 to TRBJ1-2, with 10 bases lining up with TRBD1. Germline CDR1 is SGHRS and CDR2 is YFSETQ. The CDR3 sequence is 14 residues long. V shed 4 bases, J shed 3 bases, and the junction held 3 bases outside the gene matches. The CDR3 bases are TGCGCCAGCAGCGTGACAGGGGGCGACTATGGCTACACCTTC. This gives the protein CASSVTGGDYGYTF.

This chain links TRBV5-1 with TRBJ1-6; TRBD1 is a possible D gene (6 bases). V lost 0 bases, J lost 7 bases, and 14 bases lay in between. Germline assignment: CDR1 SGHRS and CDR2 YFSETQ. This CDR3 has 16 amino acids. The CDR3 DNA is TGCGCCAGCAGCTTGGAGTGGGTAGGGGGAAATTCACCCCTCCACTTT. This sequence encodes CASSLEWVGGNSPLHF. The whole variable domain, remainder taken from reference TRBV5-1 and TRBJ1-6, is KAGVTQTPRYLIKTRGQQVTLSCSPISGHRSVSWYQQTPGQGLQFLFEYFSETQRNKGNFPGRFSGRQFSNSRSEMNVSTLELGDSALYLCASSLEWVGGNSPLHFGNGTRLTVT.

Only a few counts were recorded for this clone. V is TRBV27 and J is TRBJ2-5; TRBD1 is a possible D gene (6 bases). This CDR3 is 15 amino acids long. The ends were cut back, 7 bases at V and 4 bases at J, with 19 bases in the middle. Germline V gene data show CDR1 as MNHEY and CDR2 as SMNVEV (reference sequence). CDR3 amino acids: CASNTGTGSRETQYF. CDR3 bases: TGTGCCAGCAACACAGGGACGGGAAGCCGAGAGACCCAGTACTTC.

In nucleotides, the CDR3 is TGTGCCAGCTGGGACAGGGTGGCTGAAGCTTTCTTT. Translating it yields CASWDRVAEAFF. The V and J genes are TRBV27 and TRBJ1-1, with 9 bases fitting TRBD1. The CDR3 has 12 residues. Trimming took 8 bases from V and 6 from J; bases not matched to a gene: 4. CDR1 MNHEY and CDR2 SMNVEV come from the germline V gene (reference sequence).

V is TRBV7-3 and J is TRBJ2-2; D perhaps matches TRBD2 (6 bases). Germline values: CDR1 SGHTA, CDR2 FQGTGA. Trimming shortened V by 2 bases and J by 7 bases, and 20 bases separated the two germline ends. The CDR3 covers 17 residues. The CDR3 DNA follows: TGTGCCAGCAGCTTAGGGCCGCGGGGCCAGCGAGGCGGGGAGCTGTTTTTT. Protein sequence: CASSLGPRGQRGGELFF. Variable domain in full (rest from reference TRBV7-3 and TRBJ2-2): GAGVSQTPSNKVTEKGKYVELRCDPISGHTALYWYRQSLGQGPEFLIYFQGTGAADDSGLPNDRFFAVRPEGSVSTLKIQRTERGDSAVYLCASSLGPRGQRGGELFFGEGSRLTVL.

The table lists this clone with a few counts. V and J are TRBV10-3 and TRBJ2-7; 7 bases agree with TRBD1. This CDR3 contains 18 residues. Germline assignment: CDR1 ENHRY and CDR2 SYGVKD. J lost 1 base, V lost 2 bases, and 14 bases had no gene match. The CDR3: CAISEHPGQSFLSYEQYF. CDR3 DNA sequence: TGTGCCATCAGTGAGCATCCGGGACAGTCCTTTCTATCCTACGAGCAGTACTTC.

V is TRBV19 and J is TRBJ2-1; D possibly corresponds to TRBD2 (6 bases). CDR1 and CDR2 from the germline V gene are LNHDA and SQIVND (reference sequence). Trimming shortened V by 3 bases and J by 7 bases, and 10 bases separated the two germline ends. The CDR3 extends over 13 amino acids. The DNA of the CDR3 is TGTGCCAGTAGTATTTCCGGGGGAAATGAGCAGTTCTTC. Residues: CASSISGGNEQFF.

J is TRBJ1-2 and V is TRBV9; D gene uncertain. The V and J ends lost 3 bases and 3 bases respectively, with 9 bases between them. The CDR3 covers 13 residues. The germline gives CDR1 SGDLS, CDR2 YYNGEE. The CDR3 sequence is CASSARSHYGYTF. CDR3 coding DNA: TGTGCCAGCAGCGCGAGAAGCCACTATGGCTACACCTTC.

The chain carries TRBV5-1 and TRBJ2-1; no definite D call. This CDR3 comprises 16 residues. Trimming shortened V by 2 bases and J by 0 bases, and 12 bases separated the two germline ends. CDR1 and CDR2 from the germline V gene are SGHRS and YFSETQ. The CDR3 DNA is TGCGCCAGCAGCTTTAGGCCGCCGAGCTCCTACAATGAGCAGTTCTTC. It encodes CASSFRPPSSYNEQFF.

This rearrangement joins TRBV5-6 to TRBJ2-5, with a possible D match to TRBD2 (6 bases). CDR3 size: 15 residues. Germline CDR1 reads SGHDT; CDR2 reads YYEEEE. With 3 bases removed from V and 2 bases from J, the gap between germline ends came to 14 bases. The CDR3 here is CASSSPPGLQETQYF. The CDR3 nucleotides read TGTGCCAGCAGCTCACCCCCGGGACTGCAAGAGACCCAGTACTTC.

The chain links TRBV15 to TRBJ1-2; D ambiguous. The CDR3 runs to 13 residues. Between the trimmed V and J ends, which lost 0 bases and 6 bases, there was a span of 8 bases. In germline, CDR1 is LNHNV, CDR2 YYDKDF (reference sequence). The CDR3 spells CATSREIGHGYTF. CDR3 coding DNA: TGTGCCACCAGCAGAGAAATCGGGCATGGCTACACCTTC. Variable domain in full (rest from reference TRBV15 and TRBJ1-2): DAMVIQNPRYQVTQFGKPVTLSCSQTLNHNVMYWYQQKSSQAPKLLFHYYDKDFNNEADTPDNFQSRRPNTSFCFLDIRSPGLGDTAMYLCATSREIGHGYTFGSGTRLTVV.

CDR3 residues: CASSLTGRSYEQYF. In DNA form, the CDR3 reads TGTGCCAGCAGCTTGACAGGACGCTCCTACGAGCAGTACTTC. J is TRBJ2-7 and V is TRBV5-6; D possibly corresponds to TRBD1 (5 bases). The germline V gene encodes CDR1 SGHDT and CDR2 YYEEEE. Trimming pared 1 base from V and 0 bases from J, leaving 8 bases between. CDR3 size: 14 residues.

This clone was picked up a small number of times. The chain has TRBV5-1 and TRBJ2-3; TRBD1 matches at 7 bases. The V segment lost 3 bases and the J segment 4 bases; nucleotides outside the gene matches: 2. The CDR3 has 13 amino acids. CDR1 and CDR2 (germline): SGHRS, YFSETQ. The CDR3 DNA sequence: TGCGCCAGCAGCTGGACAGGATCAGATACGCAGTATTTT. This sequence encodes CASSWTGSDTQYF.